This TCR beta chain was captured in a study of beta chain features in type 1 diabetes. Notes on the study in general: When VDJ junctions were examined, type 1 diabetes patients showed fewer insertions and more deletions. For Type 1 diabetes patients, all four CD4+ subsets carried TCRB CDR3s that were moderately but significantly shorter.

The single heparinised draw taken from each donor contained roughly 100 mL of blood on average. The authors sorted CD4+ naive, central memory, regulatory and stem cell-like memory cells via CD45RO/CCR7/CD25/CD127/CD95/CD27. Sorting produced populations that all topped 98% purity. This CDR3 contains 13 residues. V lost 6 bases to trimming and J lost 3 bases; unmatched junction nucleotides: 5. Germline V gene sequence: CDR1 SQVTM, CDR2 ANQGSEA. The investigators reverse transcribed all of the isolated RNA, so they sequenced expressed TCRB transcripts. TCRdb's copy holds only in-frame clones and misses some; the assay was immunoSEQ multiplex PCR. The sample carries some 250,000 clones, 11% recorded once. This clone came up a few times. Antigen specificity is unknown.

The chain links TRBV29-1 to TRBJ2-7, with 10 bases matching TRBD1. The sequence was obtained from a man between 25 and 39 years old with type 1 diabetes. Sequences were obtained from naive CD4+ T cells from blood. The CDR3 region has the DNA TGCAGCGTGGAGACAGGGGGCGGCTACGAGCAGTACTTC. It translates to CSVETGGGYEQYF.